In this sample, the clone carrying this T cell receptor (beta chain) turned up many times. Its antigen remains unknown. This CDR3 has 14 residues. Germline assignment: CDR1 SEHNR and CDR2 FQNEAQ (reference sequence). Trimming stripped 1 base from V and 4 bases from J, with 9 bases between. These data belong to a study of molecular identifiers for immune sequencing clone quantification. Findings and limits, study-wide: Single-cell amounts of spiked Jurkat TCR RNA were reportedly detectable among fewer than 1.3 million naive cells.

Previously described methods and listed TCR primers produced bulk TCR libraries. TCRdb passed the PCR reads through MiXCR, listing each CDR3 protein once. The sample includes approximately 550,000 distinct CDR3 sequences, over 20% of them seen just once. Libraries for naive CD8 T cells, which were made from around 20,000 to 1,000,000 sorted cells, drew on 10%, 30% or 50% of the RNA. This TCR was recovered from a human donor in good health. Some libraries in this study had Jurkat cell RNA spiked in. Sequencing was carried out using naive CD8+ T cells from blood, with Jurkat cell RNA spiked in. Subset denoted: FACS-sorted CD8+CD4-CCR7+CD45RA+ naive T cells. This chain uses TRBV7-9 with TRBJ2-3, with D uncertain. In nucleotides, the CDR3 is TGTGCCAGCAGCTTAGTGGGATCTGCAGATACGCAGTATTTT. As protein: CASSLVGSADTQYF.